Listed here are 21 T cell receptor beta chains from one sample, sequenced in a study of OX40 agonist ivuxolimab in advanced cancers. The method was immunoSEQ multiplex PCR; TCRdb's version includes in-frame clones alone and lacks a portion of them. The profile shows more than 80,000 clones, 85% to 95% of them singletons. The sample in question was CD4+ or CD8+ T cells sorted from blood, obtained in a trial of the OX40 agonist ivuxolimab. The receptors come from an adult with an advanced solid tumor such as melanoma, head and neck, liver or kidney cancer.

Written as DNA, the CDR3 is TGCAGCGTTGTGGCCGGGACAGGTTACGAGCAGTACTTC. Translating it yields CSVVAGTGYEQYF. This chain uses TRBV29-1 with TRBJ2-7, with 8 bases lining up with TRBD1. The CDR3 extends over 13 amino acids. Germline V gives CDR1 SQVTM, CDR2 ANQGSEA. Germline trimming cut 4 bases from V and 4 bases from J; bases unmatched to any gene: 6.

The rearrangement links TRBV4-1 to TRBJ2-5; TRBD2 agrees at 9 bases. Matching the DNA end better, TRBJ2-7 makes the J call doubtful. The length of the CDR3 is 16 residues. The germline CDR1 and CDR2 sequences are MGHRA and YSYEKL. The CDR3 sequence is CASSQVALAGYREQYF. CDR3 coding DNA: TGCGCCAGCAGCCAAGTTGCCCTAGCGGGATACCGCGAGCAGTACTTC.

The V and J genes are TRBV19 and TRBJ2-2; 9 positions agree with TRBD1. CDR3 length equals 15 residues. Unmatched junction bases numbered 2, after V lost 3 bases and J lost 3 bases. Germline lookup yields CDR1 LNHDA and CDR2 SQIVND (reference sequence). CDR3 nucleotides: TGTGCCAGTAGTATTTGGGACAGGGACACCGGGGAGCTGTTTTTT. As protein: CASSIWDRDTGELFF.

J is TRBJ1-2 and V is TRBV7-2; perhaps TRBD1 as D (5 bases). CDR1 and CDR2 from the germline V gene are SGHTA and FQGNSA. The germline V and J ends were trimmed by 5 bases and 4 bases, with 14 bases remaining between them. The CDR3 has 14 amino acids. CDR3 protein: CASSPRGAGYGYTF. The CDR3 DNA reads as TGTGCCAGCAGCCCTCGAGGGGCAGGCTATGGCTACACCTTC.

As to this clone: Sequence at one end of the junction differs from germline and may be a read error. The chain employs TRBV2 and TRBJ2-7, with D perhaps matching TRBD1 (6 bases). The germline V gene encodes CDR1 SNHLY and CDR2 FYNNEI. This CDR3 contains 15 residues. The CDR3 loop reads CASSEGPGEFYGQYF. Written as DNA, the CDR3 is TGTGCCAGCAGTGAAGGGCCAGGGGAGTTCTACGGGCAGTACTTC.

V gene TRBV7-8 combines with J gene TRBJ2-7; 9 nucleotides agree with TRBD2. The CDR3 has 16 amino acids. J lost 2 bases, V lost 1 base, and 6 bases had no gene match. From germline, CDR1 is SGHVS and CDR2 FQNEAQ. Written as DNA, the CDR3 is TGTGCCAGCAGCTTAGAAGACAGCGGGGGGACCTACGAGCAGTACTTC. It specifies CASSLEDSGGTYEQYF.

This chain connects TRBV4-3 to TRBJ1-4; a possible D gene is TRBD1 (5 bases). Germline V lookup: CDR1 LGHNA, CDR2 YSLEER. The CDR3 has 15 residues. V shed 2 bases and J shed 10 bases, with 17 bases lying between them. The CDR3 DNA sequence: TGCGCCAGCAGCCAAATTAGGGGATTGGAGGGAAAACTGTTTTTT. Translating it yields CASSQIRGLEGKLFF.

This chain joins TRBV27 and TRBJ2-1; 8 positions agree with TRBD2. This CDR3 is built from 15 residues. After removal of 11 bases from V and 2 bases from J, the junction contained 11 bases not matched to a gene. Germline V CDR1 and CDR2: MNHEY, SMNVEV (reference sequence). The CDR3 DNA follows: TGTGCCTCCTCGTGGGGTAGCGGGACCTACAATGAGCAGTTCTTC. Translation gives CASSWGSGTYNEQFF.

V is TRBV5-4 and J is TRBJ2-3; the D gene is possibly TRBD1 (5 bases). V was trimmed by 1 base and J by 2 bases, leaving 8 bases between them. CDR1 is SGHNT, CDR2 YYREEE, per germline (reference sequence). The CDR3 spans 14 residues. This CDR3 is CASSLRGNTDTQYF. The CDR3 coding sequence is TGTGCCAGCAGCTTGAGGGGAAACACAGATACGCAGTATTTT.

V is TRBV6-5 and J is TRBJ1-4; 8 bases line up with TRBD1. CDR3 length equals 14 residues. Trimming removed 5 bases from V and 5 bases from J; junction bases left unmatched: 4. The V gene's germline CDR1 is MNHEY and CDR2 SVGAGI. The CDR3 region has the DNA TGTGCCAGCAGTCGGTGGACAGGGAATGAAAAACTGTTTTTT. Amino acids: CASSRWTGNEKLFF.

The V and J genes are TRBV5-4 and TRBJ1-3; D uncertain. The V gene's germline CDR1 is SGHNT and CDR2 YYREEE (reference sequence). Trimming shortened V by 0 bases and J by 7 bases, and 5 bases separated the two germline ends. This CDR3 spans 12 amino acids. CDR3 nucleotides: TGTGCCAGCAGCTTGGGTGCGAACACCATATATTTT. Amino acids: CASSLGANTIYF.

The J gene is TRBJ2-3, the V gene TRBV10-1; D is undetermined. Trimming shortened V by 8 bases and J by 3 bases, and 6 bases separated the two germline ends. From germline, CDR1 is WNHNN and CDR2 SYGVQD (reference sequence). This CDR3 region has 11 residues. The chain's CDR3 is CASGGTDTQYF. The CDR3 nucleotides are TGCGCCAGCGGTGGAACAGATACGCAGTATTTT.

The rearrangement joins TRBV27 to TRBJ2-3, with D unclear. The germline gives CDR1 MNHEY, CDR2 SMNVEV (reference sequence). The CDR3 runs to 12 residues. Trimming left V 8 bases short and J 2 bases short, with 8 bases between. CDR3 DNA: TGTGCCAGCGGAACTAACACAGATACGCAGTATTTT. Encoded protein: CASGTNTDTQYF.

The V and J genes are TRBV28 and TRBJ2-2; no clear D gene. The CDR3 covers 14 residues. The V and J ends lost 7 bases and 4 bases respectively, with 13 bases between them. The germline V gene encodes CDR1 MDHEN and CDR2 SYDVKM. CDR3 in amino acids: CASTRRAVTGELFF. The CDR3 coding sequence is TGTGCCAGCACCCGAAGGGCGGTCACCGGGGAGCTGTTTTTT.

The chain uses TRBV5-1 and TRBJ2-3, with 8 bases that match TRBD1. The ends lost 2 bases at V and 6 bases at J; junction bases unmatched: 14. The V gene's germline CDR1 is SGHRS and CDR2 YFSETQ. The CDR3 runs 17 residues. Written as DNA, the CDR3 is TGCGCCAGCAGCTTCGGGGCAGGGGGCGCCGAGGCCGATACGCAGTATTTT. Protein sequence: CASSFGAGGAEADTQYF.

V and J are TRBV27 and TRBJ1-2; 10 bases align to TRBD1. With 5 bases clipped from V and 4 bases from J, the junction kept 7 bases outside the gene matches. CDR3 length: 15 residues. CDR1 is MNHEY, CDR2 SMNVEV, per germline (reference sequence). For the CDR3, the DNA is TGTGCCAGCAGTCCGTCTCGGACAGGGGGCTATGGCTACACCTTC. This encodes CASSPSRTGGYGYTF.

This clone was seen a single time. V usage is TRBV25-1 and J usage is TRBJ2-3; 8 positions match TRBD2. This CDR3 comprises 14 residues. V was pared by 4 bases and J by 4 bases, with 4 bases of the junction left unmatched. Germline V CDR1 and CDR2: MGHDK, SYGVNS. The CDR3 here is CASSGSGAADTQYF. The CDR3 bases are TGTGCCAGCAGTGGTAGCGGGGCGGCAGATACGCAGTATTTT.

The rearrangement joins TRBV23-1 to TRBJ2-4; D remains ambiguous. TRBV23-1 is an open reading frame, and its role is uncertain. Trimming left V 0 bases short and J 1 base short, with 13 bases between. CDR3 length: 17 residues. The CDR3 DNA is TGCGCCAGCAGTCAATCGGGAAGGTCGCGGGCCAAAAACATTCAGTACTTC. This encodes CASSQSGRSRAKNIQYF.

The rearrangement links TRBV4-1 to TRBJ2-7; 11 bases agree with TRBD2. After removal of 3 bases from V and 4 bases from J, the junction contained 5 bases not matched to a gene. Germline CDR1 and CDR2: MGHRA and YSYEKL. The CDR3 length is 15 residues. CDR3 in amino acids: CASSHTSGGTYEQYF. The CDR3 nucleotides read TGCGCCAGCAGCCACACTAGCGGGGGAACGTACGAGCAGTACTTC.

This chain links TRBV5-1 with TRBJ2-5; 7 bases are shared with TRBD2. J was trimmed by 4 bases and V by 3 bases; bases with no gene match: 6. The V gene's germline CDR1 is SGHRS and CDR2 YFSETQ. This CDR3 has 14 residues. Here the CDR3 DNA reads TGCGCCAGCAGCTCCGCTAGCGGATCAGAGACCCAGTACTTC. It is translated as CASSSASGSETQYF.

The chain links TRBV27 to TRBJ2-1; D perhaps matches TRBD2 (7 bases). This CDR3 contains 14 residues. V lost 4 bases and J 5 bases, leaving 12 bases between the germline ends. Per germline, CDR1 MNHEY and CDR2 SMNVEV (reference sequence). CDR3 sequence: CASSYRGADNEQFF. CDR3 sequence (DNA): TGTGCCAGCAGTTATCGGGGGGCGGACAATGAGCAGTTCTTC.